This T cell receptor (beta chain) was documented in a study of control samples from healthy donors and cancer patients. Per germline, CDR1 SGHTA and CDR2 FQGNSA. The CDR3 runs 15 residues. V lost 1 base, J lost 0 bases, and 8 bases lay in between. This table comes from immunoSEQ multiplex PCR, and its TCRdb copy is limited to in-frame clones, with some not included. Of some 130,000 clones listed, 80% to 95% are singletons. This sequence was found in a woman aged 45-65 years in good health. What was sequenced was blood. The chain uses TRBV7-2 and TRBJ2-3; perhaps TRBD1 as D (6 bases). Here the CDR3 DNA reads TGTGCCAGCAGCTTAGACAGGGCTAGCACAGATACGCAGTATTTT. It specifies CASSLDRASTDTQYF.